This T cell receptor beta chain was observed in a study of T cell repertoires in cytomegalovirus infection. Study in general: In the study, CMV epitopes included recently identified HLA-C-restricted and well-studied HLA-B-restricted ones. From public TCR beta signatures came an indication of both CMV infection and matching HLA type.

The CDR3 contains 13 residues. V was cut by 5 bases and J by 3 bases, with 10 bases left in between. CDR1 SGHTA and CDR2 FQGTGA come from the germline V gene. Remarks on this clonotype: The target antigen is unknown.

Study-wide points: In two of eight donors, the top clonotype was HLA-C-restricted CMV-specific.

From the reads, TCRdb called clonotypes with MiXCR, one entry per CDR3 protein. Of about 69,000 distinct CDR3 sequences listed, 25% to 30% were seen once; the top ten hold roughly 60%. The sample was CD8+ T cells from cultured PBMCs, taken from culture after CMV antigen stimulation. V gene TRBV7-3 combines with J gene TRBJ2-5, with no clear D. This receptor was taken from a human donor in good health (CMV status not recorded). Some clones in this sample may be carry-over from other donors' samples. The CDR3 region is CASSPPLEETQYF. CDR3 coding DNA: TGTGCCAGCAGCCCTCCGTTGGAAGAGACCCAGTACTTC.